A single sample gave rise to the 28 T cell receptor beta chains below, sequenced in a study of shared clonotypes between healthy human individuals. Generated by immunoSEQ multiplex PCR, the TCRdb table keeps only in-frame clones and is missing some. Of 2 million or so clones detected, just under 95% appear once; the ten largest clones hold 1.1%. Positively selected for CCR7, the CD45RO-negative cells used as naive CD8 cells excluded terminally differentiated effector memory CD45RA+ cells. Sequenced input: naive CD8+ T cells sorted from blood. The origin of the receptors is a man younger than 35 in good health.

V usage is TRBV27 and J usage is TRBJ1-4; possibly TRBD1 for D (6 bases). CDR1 is MNHEY, CDR2 SMNVEV, per germline (reference sequence). The V end lost 5 bases, the J end lost 12 bases, and 25 bases lay between the germline ends. The CDR3 is made up of 16 amino acids. The CDR3 sequence: CASSRILGQGARELFF. CDR3 DNA: TGTGCCAGCAGTCGAATTCTGGGACAAGGAGCGCGGGAACTGTTTTTT.

The rearrangement uses TRBV11-2 and TRBJ2-3; D is undetermined. The V end lost 0 bases, the J end lost 0 bases, and 13 bases lay between the germline ends. There are 17 residues in the CDR3. The germline gives CDR1 SGHAT, CDR2 FQNNGV. The CDR3 DNA reads as TGTGCCAGCAGCTTAGAGTGGTGGCCCCGAAGCACAGATACGCAGTATTTT. It codes for CASSLEWWPRSTDTQYF.

V gene TRBV11-1 combines with J gene TRBJ2-3, with a weak D call TRBD2 (6 bases). Germline values: CDR1 SGHAT, CDR2 FQDESV (reference sequence). The CDR3 has 14 amino acids. Trimming took off 2 bases at V and 6 bases at J, with 12 bases between the two ends. DNA for the CDR3: TGTGCCAGCAGCTTACAGGGTAGCGGCGATACGCAGTATTTT. It yields the protein CASSLQGSGDTQYF.

This chain's CDR3 is CASSRTSPTDTQYF. For the CDR3, the DNA is TGTGCCAGCAGCCGGACTAGCCCCACAGATACGCAGTATTTT. This chain joins TRBV11-2 and TRBJ2-3; 8 bases are a match to TRBD2. The CDR3 consists of 14 residues. With V trimmed by 5 bases and J by 2 bases, 3 bases remained unmatched. Germline assignment: CDR1 SGHAT and CDR2 FQNNGV.

The chain joins TRBV19 to TRBJ2-3; D uncertain. V lost 3 bases and J 2 bases, leaving 9 bases between the germline ends. The CDR3 runs to 14 residues. Per the germline V gene, CDR1 is LNHDA and CDR2 is SQIVND (reference sequence). CDR3 sequence reads: CASSIVSHTDTQYF. Written as DNA, the CDR3 is TGTGCCAGTAGTATTGTCAGCCACACAGATACGCAGTATTTT.

This clone appeared a single time. The V call is TRBV6-5, the J call TRBJ1-4; D may be TRBD1 (5 bases). V lost 5 bases to trimming and J lost 7 bases, with 17 bases between them. Germline V CDR1 and CDR2: MNHEY, SVGAGI. The CDR3 has 15 amino acids. The CDR3 DNA reads as TGTGCCAGCAGTCCTGGGGGGGGAATAAGTGAAAAACTGTTTTTT. Translation gives CASSPGGGISEKLFF.

The chain combines TRBV4-3 with TRBJ1-5, with TRBD1 matching over 8 bases. From germline, CDR1 is LGHNA and CDR2 YSLEER. V lost 5 bases and J lost 6; bases outside the gene matches: 6. The CDR3 totals 14 residues. The CDR3 bases are TGCGCCAGCAGCTCGGACAGGGCAACTCAGCCCCAGCATTTT. This encodes CASSSDRATQPQHF.

This rearrangement joins TRBV11-2 to TRBJ2-5; D perhaps matches TRBD2 (5 bases). The CDR3 has 15 amino acids. CDR1 is SGHAT, CDR2 FQNNGV, per germline. With 2 bases removed from V and 1 base from J, the gap between germline ends came to 11 bases. The CDR3 reads CASSLLPGIQETQYF. The CDR3 DNA follows: TGTGCCAGCAGCTTACTTCCCGGGATCCAAGAGACCCAGTACTTC.

Turning to this clone: Other DNA sequences in this specimen translate into the identical CDR3. J is TRBJ1-6 and V is TRBV27; D gene uncertain. Trimming shortened V by 6 bases and J by 4 bases, and 10 bases separated the two germline ends. CDR1 is MNHEY and CDR2 is SMNVEV in the germline V gene (reference sequence). The CDR3 is 14 amino acids. In DNA form, the CDR3 reads TGTGCCAGCAGCGACCGGGGATATAATTCACCCCTCCACTTT. It codes for CASSDRGYNSPLHF.

This chain joins TRBV2 and TRBJ1-6, with 7 nucleotides matching TRBD1. CDR1 SNHLY and CDR2 FYNNEI come from the germline V gene. V shed 9 bases and J 5 bases; nucleotides not matched to a gene: 16. The CDR3 has 17 amino acids. The CDR3 sequence is CASLGVKDRDDNSPLHF. CDR3 sequence (DNA): TGTGCCAGTCTAGGGGTAAAAGACAGGGATGATAATTCACCCCTCCACTTT.

The chain has TRBV6-5 and TRBJ1-2, with D possibly matching TRBD1 (5 bases). CDR3 length equals 14 residues. Trimming pared 2 bases from V and 3 bases from J, leaving 10 bases between. The germline gives CDR1 MNHEY, CDR2 SVGAGI. The CDR3 nucleotides are TGTGCCAGCAGTTACGATGACAGCGACTATGGCTACACCTTC. This translates into CASSYDDSDYGYTF.

The chain employs TRBV7-2 and TRBJ2-3; D may be TRBD1 (7 bases). This CDR3 is 17 amino acids long. Looked up from germline, CDR1 is SGHTA and CDR2 is FQGNSA. Trimming pared 2 bases from V and 3 bases from J, leaving 18 bases between. The CDR3 reads CASSLPWEAGGTDTQYF. As DNA, the CDR3 is TGTGCCAGCAGCTTACCCTGGGAGGCAGGGGGTACAGATACGCAGTATTTT. Complete variable domain (other parts from reference TRBV7-2 and TRBJ2-3): GAGVSQSPSNKVTEKGKDVELRCDPISGHTALYWYRQSLGQGLEFLIYFQGNSAPDKSGLPSDRFSAERTGGSVSTLTIQRTQQEDSAVYLCASSLPWEAGGTDTQYFGPGTRLTVL.

The chain joins TRBV7-8 to TRBJ1-2; D is undetermined. The germline gives CDR1 SGHVS, CDR2 FQNEAQ. The CDR3 runs 14 residues. V was pared by 2 bases and J by 7 bases, with 14 bases between. CDR3 DNA: TGTGCCAGCAGCTTAAATGACGTAAGATCTGGCTACACCTTC. Protein sequence: CASSLNDVRSGYTF.

This clone turned up a few times. The genes are TRBV2 and TRBJ1-4; possible D gene TRBD1, 5 bases. The CDR3 consists of 11 residues. With 3 bases removed from V and 11 bases from J, the gap between germline ends came to 7 bases. Germline loops: CDR1 SNHLY, CDR2 FYNNEI. DNA of the CDR3: TGTGCCAGCAGTGACAGGGATAAACTGTTTTTT. It yields the protein CASSDRDKLFF.

V and J are TRBV19 and TRBJ1-1; D gene uncertain. Looked up from germline, CDR1 is LNHDA and CDR2 is SQIVND (reference sequence). The V end was cut by 6 bases, the J end by 2 bases, with 16 bases between. The CDR3 runs to 15 residues. The DNA of the CDR3 is TGTGCCAGTAGCATCTACTCGACGGGAAACACTGAAGCTTTCTTT. Protein: CASSIYSTGNTEAFF.

This clone was detected once. J is TRBJ2-7 and V is TRBV7-9; the match to TRBD1 covers 10 bases. This CDR3 contains 18 residues. Germline CDR1 and CDR2: SEHNR and FQNEAQ (reference sequence). V shed 4 bases, J shed 6 bases, and the junction held 18 bases outside the gene matches. The CDR3: CASSSNTPGQGRYREQYF. The CDR3 coding sequence is TGTGCCAGCAGCTCGAATACACCGGGACAGGGGAGGTATCGCGAGCAGTACTTC. Based on the CDR3 plus reference TRBV7-9 and TRBJ2-7, the full variable domain is DTGVSQNPRHKITKRGQNVTFRCDPISEHNRLYWYRQTLGQGPEFLTYFQNEAQLEKSRLLSDRFSAERPKGSFSTLEIQRTEQGDSAMYLCASSSNTPGQGRYREQYFGPGTRLTVT.

This clone has a handful of counts. The V call is TRBV7-9, the J call TRBJ1-2; the match to TRBD1 covers 7 bases. The trim removed 1 base at V and 12 bases at J, leaving 2 bases unmatched. In germline, CDR1 is SEHNR, CDR2 FQNEAQ (reference sequence). The CDR3 is 11 residues long. The CDR3 is CASSLGQGHTF. CDR3 in DNA: TGTGCCAGCAGCTTAGGACAGGGCCACACCTTC.

For this clone: This sample includes further DNA sequences coding for the same CDR3. Here the CDR3 reads CASSQEGGGANVLTF. CDR3 DNA sequence: TGCGCCAGCAGCCAAGAAGGCGGTGGGGCCAACGTCCTGACTTTC. J is TRBJ2-6 and V is TRBV4-1; D remains unclear. The CDR3 covers 15 residues. The V gene's germline CDR1 is MGHRA and CDR2 YSYEKL. V shed 0 bases and J shed 3 bases, with 6 bases lying between them.

The CDR3 spells CASSTGLGAMGEQFF. CDR3 DNA: TGTGCCAGCAGCACCGGACTAGGGGCCATGGGAGAGCAGTTCTTC. The rearrangement joins TRBV5-6 to TRBJ2-1, with 7 bases lining up with TRBD2. Germline V gene data show CDR1 as SGHDT and CDR2 as YYEEEE. This CDR3 is 15 amino acids long. V dropped 4 bases and J dropped 10; count of bases not matched to a gene: 14.

The chain uses TRBV2 and TRBJ2-7; tentatively, D is TRBD2 (6 bases). V lost 3 bases and J lost 2, with 8 bases in between. Germline V gene sequence: CDR1 SNHLY, CDR2 FYNNEI. The CDR3 runs 13 residues. The CDR3 region is CASSEEGTYEQYF. CDR3 nucleotides: TGTGCCAGCAGTGAGGAGGGGACCTACGAGCAGTACTTC.

V gene TRBV5-4 combines with J gene TRBJ2-7; D perhaps matches TRBD1 (6 bases). The CDR3 has 12 residues. The V end was cut by 5 bases, the J end by 7 bases, with 13 bases between. Germline V CDR1 and CDR2: SGHNT, YYREEE (reference sequence). CDR3 in amino acids: CASSLQGLEQYF. DNA of the CDR3: TGTGCCAGCAGTCTACAGGGTCTAGAGCAGTACTTC.

V is TRBV2 and J is TRBJ2-7, with D perhaps assigned TRBD1 or TRBD2 (5 bases each). This CDR3 has 12 residues. Between the trimmed V and J ends, which lost 8 bases and 5 bases, there was a span of 13 bases. Germline V CDR1 and CDR2: SNHLY, FYNNEI. CDR3 nucleotides: TGTGCCAGCCGGGACCCCCTCGACGAGCAGTACTTC. Encoded protein: CASRDPLDEQYF.

As for this clone: Other DNA sequences in the sample encode the same CDR3. V usage is TRBV7-9 and J usage is TRBJ1-1; D uncertain. Looked up from germline, CDR1 is SEHNR and CDR2 is FQNEAQ (reference sequence). The V end was cut by 1 base, the J end by 3 bases, with 9 bases between. The CDR3 loop spans 14 amino acids. The CDR3 coding sequence is TGTGCCAGCAGCTTAGTAGGGTCAGACACTGAAGCTTTCTTT. It is translated as CASSLVGSDTEAFF.

This clone has a count of ten or more. V gene TRBV9 combines with J gene TRBJ2-5, with 12 bases aligning to TRBD2. Trimming at V came to 4 bases and at J to 2 bases, leaving 6 bases not matched to a gene. The CDR3 is 16 residues long. Germline values: CDR1 SGDLS, CDR2 YYNGEE. CDR3 in amino acids: CASSPRTSGEQETQYF. The CDR3 nucleotides read TGTGCCAGCAGCCCCCGGACTAGCGGGGAACAAGAGACCCAGTACTTC. Combining the CDR3 with reference TRBV9 and TRBJ2-5 gives the whole variable domain DSGVTQTPKHLITATGQRVTLRCSPRSGDLSVYWYQQSLDQGLQFLIQYYNGEERAKGNILERFSAQQFPDLHSELNLSSLELGDSALYFCASSPRTSGEQETQYFGPGTRLLVL.

The rearrangement links TRBV6-5 to TRBJ1-2; a weak D match, TRBD1 (5 bases). Germline V gene data show CDR1 as MNHEY and CDR2 as SVGAGI. V was clipped by 1 base and J by 2 bases, with 8 bases between them. CDR3 length: 14 residues. For the CDR3, the DNA is TGTGCCAGCAGTTACTTTCCAGGGAACTATGGCTACACCTTC. Translated: CASSYFPGNYGYTF.

The V call is TRBV6-1, the J call TRBJ2-5; a weak D match, TRBD1 (6 bases). The CDR3 spans 14 residues. CDR1 is MNHNS, CDR2 SASEGT, per germline. V shed 3 bases and J shed 5 bases, with 13 bases lying between them. The CDR3 spells CASSDRTVRETQYF. For the CDR3, the DNA is TGTGCCAGCAGTGATAGGACAGTCCGGGAGACCCAGTACTTC.

With regard to this clone: This may arise from a read error, as a much more abundant clone is one base away. The CDR3 reads CVWSQAGDTQYF. The CDR3 region has the DNA TGTGTCTGGAGTCAGGCTGGGGATACGCAGTATTTT. The rearrangement links TRBV30 to TRBJ2-3; D not certain. Germline V gene sequence: CDR1 GTSNPN, CDR2 SVGIG (reference sequence). There are 12 residues in the CDR3.

J is TRBJ2-7 and V is TRBV2, with TRBD1 identical over 8 bases. With V trimmed by 7 bases and J by 0 bases, 11 bases remained unmatched. From germline, CDR1 is SNHLY and CDR2 FYNNEI. The CDR3 consists of 16 residues. The CDR3 nucleotides read TGTGCCAGCACTATATCCCGGGACAGGAGCTCCTACGAGCAGTACTTC. It translates to CASTISRDRSSYEQYF.